A single sample is the source of the 10 T cell receptor beta chains below, sequenced in a study of immune cell composition in non-small cell lung cancer. Sequencing was performed with immunoSEQ multiplex PCR; in TCRdb, only in-frame clones are kept and a portion is missing. This repertoire shows some 16,000 clones, 77% found once; its top ten account for about 9.5%. Normal lung was taken at the farthest possible site, at least 3 cm from tumour. These data are also associated with another study on CD4 T cells in lung cancer.

The sample consisted of non-adjacent lung tissue. The receptors come from a human donor with non-small cell lung cancer.

V is TRBV4-1 and J is TRBJ2-7; TRBD1 matches 8 bases. This CDR3 spans 15 amino acids. Germline CDR1 reads MGHRA; CDR2 reads YSYEKL. Losses at the gene ends were 1 base for V and 2 bases for J; bases not matched to a gene: 4. The CDR3 nucleotides are TGCGCCAGCAGCCAAGGGACAGGGCTTGCCTACGAGCAGTACTTC. This codes for CASSQGTGLAYEQYF.

This chain uses TRBV5-4 with TRBJ2-3; 8 bases are shared with TRBD1. Looked up from germline, CDR1 is SGHNT and CDR2 is YYREEE (reference sequence). The CDR3 consists of 15 residues. Unmatched junction bases numbered 7, after V lost 2 bases and J lost 5 bases. The DNA for the CDR3 is TGTGCCAGCAGCTTTAAAAAAACAGGGGGAGATACGCAGTATTTT. The encoded protein is CASSFKKTGGDTQYF.

The rearrangement links TRBV30 to TRBJ2-7; TRBD2 matches at 10 bases. The CDR3 contains 14 residues. Trimming at V came to 5 bases and at J to 3 bases, leaving 7 bases not matched to a gene. Germline values: CDR1 GTSNPN, CDR2 SVGIG (reference sequence). The CDR3: CAWEQRTSGYEQYF. DNA for the CDR3: TGTGCCTGGGAACAGAGGACTAGCGGCTACGAGCAGTACTTC. The full variable domain, completed using reference TRBV30 and TRBJ2-7, is SQTIHQWPATLVQPVGSPLSLECTVEGTSNPNLYWYRQAAGRGLQLLFYSVGIGQISSEVPQNLSASRPQDRQFILSSKKLLLSDSGFYLCAWEQRTSGYEQYFGPGTRLTVT.

This clone has just one count. This chain links TRBV21-1 with TRBJ1-1. TRBV21-1 is a pseudogene segment. The CDR3 length is 19 residues. The CDR3 protein is CASSLPRRHLPFMNTEAFF. The CDR3 nucleotides are TGTGCCAGCAGCCTTCCACGGAGGCATTTACCATTCATGAACACTGAAGCTTTCTTT.

V is TRBV14 and J is TRBJ2-1, with unresolved D. This CDR3 contains 13 residues. CDR1 SGHDN and CDR2 FVKESK come from the germline V gene. The ends were cut back, 0 bases at V and 8 bases at J, with 8 bases in the middle. CDR3 region: CASSQDWRDEQFF. CDR3 nucleotides: TGTGCCAGCAGCCAAGACTGGCGCGATGAGCAGTTCTTC.

The chain carries TRBV11-2 and TRBJ2-3; D may be TRBD2 (5 bases). There are 12 residues in the CDR3. Germline V lookup: CDR1 SGHAT, CDR2 FQNNGV. Trimming cost V 3 bases and J 6 bases, with 7 bases left between them. As DNA, the CDR3 is TGTGCCAGCAGCTTCCTAGCTGATACGCAGTATTTT. This gives the protein CASSFLADTQYF. The full variable domain, in which reference TRBV11-2 and TRBJ2-3 provide the parts outside the CDR3, is EAGVAQSPRYKIIEKRQSVAFWCNPISGHATLYWYQQILGQGPKLLIQFQNNGVVDDSQLPKDRFSAERLKGVDSTLKIQPAKLEDSAVYLCASSFLADTQYFGPGTRLTVL.

The chain employs TRBV28 and TRBJ1-4, with TRBD1 identical over 9 bases. Trimming took 6 bases from V and 6 from J; bases not matched to a gene: 8. The CDR3 is made up of 15 amino acids. The germline gives CDR1 MDHEN, CDR2 SYDVKM. This chain's CDR3 is CASSLVTGGYEKLFF. The CDR3 DNA follows: TGTGCCAGCAGCCTCGTGACAGGGGGATATGAAAAACTGTTTTTT.

This clone is judged medium-sized. This sequence joins TRBV7-3 and TRBJ2-2, with 7 positions matching TRBD2. Germline values: CDR1 SGHTA, CDR2 FQGTGA. J gave up 3 bases and V 5 bases, and 6 bases lay outside the gene matches. There are 15 residues in the CDR3. For the CDR3, the DNA is TGTGCCAGCAGCCAAGGACTAGGCGACACCGGGGAGCTGTTTTTT. It specifies CASSQGLGDTGELFF.

V usage is TRBV9 and J usage is TRBJ2-3, with D hard to call. The germline V gene has CDR1 SGDLS and CDR2 YYNGEE. The CDR3 has 14 amino acids. V was pared by 1 base and J by 0 bases, with 6 bases between. The CDR3 DNA reads TGTGCCAGCAGCGTAATTGGTAGCACAGATACGCAGTATTTT. This sequence encodes CASSVIGSTDTQYF.

The chain uses TRBV5-3 and TRBJ1-5; 7 bases match TRBD1. TRBV5-3 is an open reading frame whose function is uncertain. V was pared by 8 bases and J by 3 bases, with 8 bases of the junction left unmatched. This CDR3 is built from 14 residues. CDR3 DNA: TGTGCCAGCAGCCGACAGGGCAACAATCAGCCCCAGCATTTT. Protein: CASSRQGNNQPQHF.